One sample yielded the 16 T cell receptor beta chains listed below, sequenced in a study of cytomegalovirus exposure and HLA in healthy donors (dated by TCRdb to between 2016 and 2019). The library was obtained by the immunoSEQ multiplex PCR assay. For the multiplex PCR, a mixture combining 60 forward primers for TCR Vbeta segments and 13 reverse primers for TCR Jbeta segments was used. Imported from immuneACCESS, the table was reduced by TCRdb to in-frame sequences with V and J called. These copies leave out some clones; in studies compared against another copy, an unresolved V gene accounts for under half, and the cause of the remainder is not known. This sample gives approximately 190,000 clones in total; over 80% of them show up just once. The top ten constitute 6.3% of the sample. Sequenced material: PBMCs. These receptors originate from a man in his forties or fifties in good health and CMV-seropositive.

This clone was counted between two and nine times. This sequence joins TRBV19 and TRBJ2-7, with a possible D match to TRBD1 (5 bases). V was trimmed by 3 bases and J by 4 bases, leaving 10 bases between them. Germline V gives CDR1 LNHDA, CDR2 SQIVND (reference sequence). The CDR3 length is 13 residues. DNA for the CDR3: TGTGCCAGTAGTATCTCCGACAGTTACGAGCAGTACTTC. This gives the protein CASSISDSYEQYF.

The rearrangement links TRBV27 to TRBJ1-5; possibly TRBD1 for D (5 bases). The CDR3 is made up of 15 amino acids. Trimming left V 8 bases short and J 5 bases short, with 19 bases between. Looked up from germline, CDR1 is MNHEY and CDR2 is SMNVEV (reference sequence). CDR3 DNA sequence: TGTGCCAGCGCTCTGGGTGGGGACTGGGATCAGCCCCAGCATTTT. It specifies CASALGGDWDQPQHF.

V gene TRBV19 combines with J gene TRBJ2-1; TRBD2 agrees at 16 bases. J was trimmed by 9 bases and V by 6 bases; bases with no gene match: 2. The CDR3 has 14 residues. The germline gives CDR1 LNHDA, CDR2 SQIVND (reference sequence). In DNA form, the CDR3 reads TGTGCCAGTAGGGGACTAGCGGGGGGGCGTGAGCAGTTCTTC. This translates into CASRGLAGGREQFF.

This clone was seen only once. The rearrangement links TRBV5-6 to TRBJ2-5, with D tentatively TRBD1 (6 bases). With the DNA end fitting TRBJ2-7 better, the J assignment may be wrong. The CDR3 consists of 14 residues. From germline, CDR1 is SGHDT and CDR2 YYEEEE. CDR3 amino acids: CASSPGQISYEQYF. The CDR3 DNA follows: TGTGCCAGCAGCCCTGGACAGATCTCCTACGAGCAGTACTTC.

J is TRBJ2-5 and V is TRBV6-5, with 9 bases fitting TRBD1. Trimming cost V 2 bases and J 5 bases; bases outside gene matches: 9. Germline loops: CDR1 MNHEY, CDR2 SVGAGI. The CDR3 covers 16 residues. CDR3 region: CASSYLNRGLGETQYF. CDR3 coding DNA: TGTGCCAGCAGTTACCTTAACAGGGGGCTAGGGGAGACCCAGTACTTC.

V is TRBV9 and J is TRBJ2-1, with 10 bases fitting TRBD2. The CDR3 extends over 15 amino acids. The trim removed 3 bases at V and 5 bases at J, leaving 5 bases unmatched. The germline V gene has CDR1 SGDLS and CDR2 YYNGEE. CDR3: CASSASGGEHNEQFF. The CDR3 nucleotides read TGTGCCAGCAGCGCAAGCGGGGGGGAACACAATGAGCAGTTCTTC.

There are a few counts of this clone. The chain recombines TRBV19 with TRBJ2-5, with 11 nucleotides matching TRBD2. The germline V gene has CDR1 LNHDA and CDR2 SQIVND (reference sequence). This CDR3 has 15 residues. V was clipped by 2 bases and J by 4 bases; unmatched bases: 3. The CDR3 loop is CASSISLAGGETQYF. Written as DNA, the CDR3 is TGTGCCAGTAGTATAAGTCTAGCGGGGGGAGAGACCCAGTACTTC.

This sequence joins TRBV5-6 and TRBJ2-4, with 9 bases matching TRBD1. From germline, CDR1 is SGHDT and CDR2 YYEEEE. CDR3 length equals 16 residues. V was clipped by 0 bases and J by 7 bases; unmatched bases: 8. CDR3 residues: CASSLGQDRGGNIQYF. For the CDR3, the DNA is TGTGCCAGCAGCTTGGGGCAGGACAGGGGCGGTAACATTCAGTACTTC. The whole variable domain, filled in from reference TRBV5-6 and TRBJ2-4, reads DAGVTQSPTHLIKTRGQQVTLRCSPKSGHDTVSWYQQALGQGPQFIFQYYEEEERQRGNFPDRFSGHQFPNYSSELNVNALLLGDSALYLCASSLGQDRGGNIQYFGAGTRLSVL.

CDR3 sequence (DNA): TGTGCCAGCAGCTTGACCAGGGGAGCCACAGATACGCAGTATTTT. It encodes CASSLTRGATDTQYF. V gene TRBV5-4 combines with J gene TRBJ2-3; possible D gene TRBD1, 6 bases. V was cut by 1 base and J by 2 bases, with 11 bases left in between. CDR3 length: 15 residues. Per germline, CDR1 SGHNT and CDR2 YYREEE (reference sequence).

The chain employs TRBV7-2 and TRBJ2-6; the D is unclear. Trimming removed 5 bases at V and 0 bases at J, with 14 bases between. Germline CDR1 and CDR2: SGHTA and FQGNSA. CDR3 size: 17 residues. The CDR3 bases are TGTGCCAGCAGCCTTGCAGAGGTGGACTCTGGGGCCAACGTCCTGACTTTC. Protein product: CASSLAEVDSGANVLTF.

The chain is built from TRBV30 and TRBJ2-1; possible D gene TRBD2, 7 bases. Germline V lookup: CDR1 GTSNPN, CDR2 SVGIG (reference sequence). CDR3 size: 15 residues. Trimming cost V 0 bases and J 7 bases, with 16 bases left between them. This CDR3 is CAWSVGGGGGNEQFF. The CDR3 coding sequence is TGTGCCTGGAGTGTTGGAGGGGGGGGAGGGAATGAGCAGTTCTTC.

This rearrangement joins TRBV7-3 to TRBJ1-1; TRBD1 agrees at 7 bases. This CDR3 spans 17 amino acids. Germline CDR1 and CDR2: SGHTA and FQGTGA. The V and J ends lost 4 bases and 5 bases, in that order; junction bases with no gene match: 16. The CDR3 here is CASSSLFEQGGRTEAFF. The CDR3 bases are TGTGCCAGCAGCTCCCTCTTCGAGCAAGGGGGCAGGACTGAAGCTTTCTTT.

The chain uses TRBV30 and TRBJ1-4; D remains unclear. This CDR3 spans 11 amino acids. V dropped 5 bases and J dropped 7 bases, with 8 bases sitting between them. Germline V gives CDR1 GTSNPN, CDR2 SVGIG (reference sequence). CDR3: CAWEAAEKLFF. CDR3 in DNA: TGTGCCTGGGAGGCGGCTGAAAAACTGTTTTTT. The full variable domain, its missing parts supplied by reference TRBV30 and TRBJ1-4, is SQTIHQWPATLVQPVGSPLSLECTVEGTSNPNLYWYRQAAGRGLQLLFYSVGIGQISSEVPQNLSASRPQDRQFILSSKKLLLSDSGFYLCAWEAAEKLFFGSGTQLSVL.

The V and J genes are TRBV7-2 and TRBJ1-4, with D perhaps matching TRBD1 (6 bases). The V end was cut by 1 base, the J end by 3 bases, with 9 bases between. This CDR3 region has 15 residues. The germline CDR1 and CDR2 sequences are SGHTA and FQGNSA. This chain's CDR3 is CASSLVRGANEKLFF. For the CDR3, the DNA is TGTGCCAGCAGCTTAGTCAGGGGTGCTAATGAAAAACTGTTTTTT.

The chain couples TRBV7-8 to TRBJ1-4; D is unresolved. The CDR3 is 15 residues long. The V end lost 5 bases, the J end lost 0 bases, and 10 bases lay between the germline ends. Germline V gene sequence: CDR1 SGHVS, CDR2 FQNEAQ. The CDR3 region has the DNA TGTGCCAGCAGCCTAACAGATACAACTAATGAAAAACTGTTTTTT. This sequence encodes CASSLTDTTNEKLFF. The complete variable domain, with remaining parts taken from reference TRBV7-8 and TRBJ1-4, reads GAGVSQSPRYKVAKRGQDVALRCDPISGHVSLFWYQQALGQGPEFLTYFQNEAQLDKSGLPSDRFFAERPEGSVSTLKIQRTQQEDSAVYLCASSLTDTTNEKLFFGSGTQLSVL.

Concerning this clone itself: In the same sample, other DNA sequences code for this CDR3. The DNA of the CDR3 is TGCAGTGCAGGAGACTCCTACGAGCAGTACTTC. Translated: CSAGDSYEQYF. The V gene is TRBV20-1, the J gene TRBJ2-7; D unresolved. Looked up from germline, CDR1 is DFQATT and CDR2 is SNEGSKA (reference sequence). V shed 6 bases and J shed 0 bases, with 6 bases lying between them. The CDR3 loop spans 11 amino acids.